What follows are 6 T cell receptor beta chains derived from one specimen sequenced in a study of CD4+ T cells in melanoma. Some clones are missing from TCRdb's copy, which holds only in-frame ones; the method was immunoSEQ multiplex PCR. The sample gives about 4,800 clones, around 57% of which show up once; 25% to 30% is in the top ten. The sequenced material came from cells from a culture (not recorded whether cultured in vitro). The receptors were sampled from a human donor with melanoma.

For the CDR3, the DNA is TGTGCCAGCACTCCGGTAGAATGGGGCGGCTACACCTTC. It translates to CASTPVEWGGYTF. This rearrangement joins TRBV28 to TRBJ1-2, with D tentatively TRBD1 (5 bases). The CDR3 is 13 residues long. V was clipped by 7 bases and J by 8 bases, with 17 bases between them. Looked up from germline, CDR1 is MDHEN and CDR2 is SYDVKM.

This clone was seen a handful of times. The chain joins TRBV6-5 to TRBJ1-1, with D uncertain. The V gene's germline CDR1 is MNHEY and CDR2 SVGAGI. The ends were cut back, 7 bases at V and 5 bases at J, with 8 bases in the middle. CDR3 length: 11 amino acids. CDR3 sequence reads: CASMSWTEAFF. The DNA for the CDR3 is TGTGCCAGCATGTCGTGGACTGAAGCTTTCTTT.

This clone was seen a handful of times. The rearrangement joins TRBV10-3 to TRBJ2-3; D assignment may be TRBD1 or TRBD2 (7 bases each). This CDR3 has 14 residues. V shed 6 bases and J shed 2 bases, with 12 bases lying between them. Per the germline V gene, CDR1 is ENHRY and CDR2 is SYGVKD. CDR3 protein: CAIRQGGNTDTQYF. The CDR3, as DNA: TGTGCCATCAGGCAGGGGGGGAACACAGATACGCAGTATTTT.

The chain links TRBV6-5 to TRBJ1-1; no definite D call. The CDR3 is 13 amino acids. Trimming stripped 10 bases from V and 6 bases from J, with 18 bases between. Germline-derived CDR1 and CDR2 are MNHEY and SVGAGI. The CDR3 region has the DNA TGTGCCACCACGAGCCATGGGGTTCCTGAAGCTTTCTTT. Translated: CATTSHGVPEAFF.

The genes are TRBV5-5 and TRBJ1-2, with 11 bases fitting TRBD1. The CDR3 contains 14 residues. Trimming took 2 bases from V and 4 from J; bases not matched to a gene: 1. Germline CDR1 SGHKS, CDR2 YYEKEE (reference sequence). CDR3: CASSFGTGGYGYTF. CDR3 sequence (DNA): TGTGCCAGCAGCTTTGGGACAGGGGGCTATGGCTACACCTTC. Filled out from reference TRBV5-5 and TRBJ1-2, the complete variable domain reads DAGVTQSPTHLIKTRGQQVTLRCSPISGHKSVSWYQQVLGQGPQFIFQYYEKEERGRGNFPDRFSARQFPNYSSELNVNALLLGDSALYLCASSFGTGGYGYTFGSGTRLTVV.

By proportion, this clone is large. V usage is TRBV15 and J usage is TRBJ2-7; 10 nucleotides align to TRBD2. J gave up 5 bases and V 0 bases, and 4 bases lay outside the gene matches. Germline assignment: CDR1 LNHNV and CDR2 YYDKDF (reference sequence). The CDR3 length is 15 residues. The CDR3 sequence is CATSREGLAGDEQYF. The CDR3 DNA is TGTGCCACCAGCAGAGAGGGGCTAGCGGGGGACGAGCAGTACTTC. The full variable domain, rest sourced from reference TRBV15 and TRBJ2-7, is DAMVIQNPRYQVTQFGKPVTLSCSQTLNHNVMYWYQQKSSQAPKLLFHYYDKDFNNEADTPDNFQSRRPNTSFCFLDIRSPGLGDTAMYLCATSREGLAGDEQYFGPGTRLTVT.